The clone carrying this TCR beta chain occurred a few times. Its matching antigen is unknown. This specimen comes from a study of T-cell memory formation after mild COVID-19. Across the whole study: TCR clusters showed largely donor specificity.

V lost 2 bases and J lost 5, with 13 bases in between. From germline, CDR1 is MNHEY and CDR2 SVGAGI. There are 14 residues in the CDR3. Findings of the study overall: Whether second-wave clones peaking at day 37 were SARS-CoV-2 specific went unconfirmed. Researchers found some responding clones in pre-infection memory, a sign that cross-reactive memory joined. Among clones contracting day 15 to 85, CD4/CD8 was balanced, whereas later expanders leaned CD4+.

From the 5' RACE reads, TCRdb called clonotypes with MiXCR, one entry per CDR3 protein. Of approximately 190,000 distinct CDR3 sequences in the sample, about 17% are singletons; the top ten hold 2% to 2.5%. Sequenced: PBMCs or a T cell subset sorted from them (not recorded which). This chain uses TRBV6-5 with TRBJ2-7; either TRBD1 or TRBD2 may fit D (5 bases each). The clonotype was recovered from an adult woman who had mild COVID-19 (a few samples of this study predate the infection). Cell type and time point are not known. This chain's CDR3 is CASSYDGAANEQYF. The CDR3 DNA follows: TGTGCCAGCAGTTACGACGGGGCAGCCAACGAGCAGTACTTC.